This T cell receptor (beta chain) was captured in a study of T cells after yellow fever vaccination. The wider study: Each low-cell-number fraction was prepared by means of SMART-Seq v4 Ultra Low Input. Notes on the study in general: Reappearance after the booster was seen for most primary-vaccination clones, at 95% to 97% CD4 and 80% to 90% CD8. FACS-sorted repertoires could harbor abundant contaminating bulk-population clonotypes.

This clonotype has ten or more counts. The antigen remains unidentified. TCRdb recomputed calls from the 5' RACE reads with MiXCR, one row per CDR3 protein. The table lists about 68,000 distinct CDR3 sequences, around 7% of them singletons. CDR1 and CDR2 (germline): SGHTA, FQGNSA. The CDR3 spans 13 residues. V was cut by 5 bases and J by 3 bases, with 8 bases left in between. Here the sequenced sample was CD8+ T cells sorted from PBMCs, taken about 49 days after the first yellow fever vaccination. V usage is TRBV7-2 and J usage is TRBJ2-1; D uncertain. The clonotype comes from a man between 18 and 29 years old who received the YFV17D yellow fever vaccine. CDR3 nucleotides: TGTGCCAGCAGCAATGGTGTCTACAATGAGCAGTTCTTC. It is translated as CASSNGVYNEQFF.